The rows below give T cell receptor beta chains drawn from one sample of a study of memory CD4+ T cells and cytomegalovirus serostatus. The method was immunoSEQ multiplex PCR; TCRdb's version includes in-frame clones alone and lacks a portion of them. Of 70,000 or so clones in the sample, approximately 78% were seen once. Material: memory CD4+ T cells from blood. The origin of the receptors is an adult in good health and CMV-seropositive. The conserved cysteine and the conserved F or W are not part of the CDR3 here. A D gene is named only where the DNA matches it firmly.

>NA|TRBV7-9|TRBJ1-5
ASSFGGAGQPQH
>TRBD1|TRBV5-1|TRBJ2-3
ASRAGQGTPDTQY
>NA|TRBV7-2|TRBJ1-2
ASSLAVGSHGYT
>NA|TRBV7-9|TRBJ1-4
ASSLVSGSKNEKLF
>NA|TRBV30|TRBJ1-1
AWSVGVYRGRVDRTEAF
>NA|TRBV30|TRBJ1-2
AWRPLIGTRRPYGYT
>NA|TRBV7-2|TRBJ2-7
ASSQGGTSTYEQY
>NA|TRBV4-1|TRBJ2-3
ASSQDLRTGITDTQY
>NA|TRBV6-4|TRBJ2-2
ASSRDSHGELF
>NA|TRBV5-1|TRBJ1-1
ASSPGDTGGAF
>NA|TRBV5-1|TRBJ2-3
ASSPDGGAGGTQY
>NA|TRBV14|TRBJ1-3
ASSQGFGSGNTIY
>NA|TRBV5-1|TRBJ1-2
ASSLETGIYGGYT
>TRBD2|TRBV6-1|TRBJ2-2
ASSVAGGNTGELF
>TRBD1|TRBV7-9|TRBJ2-3
ASSLAGQGSTDTQY
>TRBD1|TRBV6-1|TRBJ1-2
ASSETGSGGYT
>NA|TRBV7-2|TRBJ1-1
ASSRTTGTNTEAF
>NA|TRBV29-1|TRBJ1-2
SAGSYGYT
>NA|TRBV19|TRBJ1-2
ASSTRYGYT
>NA|TRBV6-6|TRBJ1-6
ASSYSPTDRNSPLH
>TRBD2|TRBV10-2|TRBJ2-7
ASGTSGSYEQY
>NA|TRBV9|TRBJ2-1
ASSRYGHNNEQF
>TRBD1|TRBV5-4|TRBJ2-3
ASSRTGIVTDTQY
>NA|TRBV7-2|TRBJ1-5
ASSQSGNQPQH
>NA|TRBV18|TRBJ2-7
ASSPLGGPPSYEQY
>NA|TRBV5-1|TRBJ2-5
ASSPSLPQGWGD
>NA|TRBV30|TRBJ1-2
AWSARTRKRYGYT
>NA|TRBV5-5|TRBJ1-2
ASSLGLYGYT
>NA|TRBV28|TRBJ2-7
ASREPGVDEQY
>TRBD2|TRBV7-2|TRBJ2-5
ASSQKPLAGDTTETQY
>NA|TRBV27|TRBJ2-3
ASSFRSEGTQY
>NA|TRBV4-2|TRBJ1-2
ASSQDEGSYGYT
>TRBD1|TRBV5-1|TRBJ2-1
ASSLDGTGSDEQF
>NA|TRBV4-1|TRBJ2-1
ASSQVGGYSYNEQF
>NA|TRBV19|TRBJ1-5
ASRVWGSVNQPQH
>NA|TRBV7-2|TRBJ1-1
ASSLVYRNTEAF
>NA|TRBV6-1|TRBJ1-1
ASRWDTEAF
>TRBD1|TRBV5-6|TRBJ2-2
ASSTRTGITGELF
>NA|TRBV28|TRBJ1-5
ASSLWGNQPQH
>TRBD2|TRBV4-2|TRBJ2-3
ASSQASGGAGGTDTQY
>TRBD1|TRBV5-4|TRBJ1-5
ASSPDRGQPQH
>NA|TRBV28|TRBJ2-3
ASSFSTDTQY
>NA|TRBV28|TRBJ1-2
ASSFGGYTYGYT
>NA|TRBV4-1|TRBJ1-4
ASSQERRLF
>TRBD1|TRBV7-9|TRBJ2-2
ASGGQGRTGELF
>NA|TRBV2|TRBJ1-4
ASSEGAGGPTNEKLF
>NA|TRBV4-1|TRBJ2-5
ASTVGQGYQETQY